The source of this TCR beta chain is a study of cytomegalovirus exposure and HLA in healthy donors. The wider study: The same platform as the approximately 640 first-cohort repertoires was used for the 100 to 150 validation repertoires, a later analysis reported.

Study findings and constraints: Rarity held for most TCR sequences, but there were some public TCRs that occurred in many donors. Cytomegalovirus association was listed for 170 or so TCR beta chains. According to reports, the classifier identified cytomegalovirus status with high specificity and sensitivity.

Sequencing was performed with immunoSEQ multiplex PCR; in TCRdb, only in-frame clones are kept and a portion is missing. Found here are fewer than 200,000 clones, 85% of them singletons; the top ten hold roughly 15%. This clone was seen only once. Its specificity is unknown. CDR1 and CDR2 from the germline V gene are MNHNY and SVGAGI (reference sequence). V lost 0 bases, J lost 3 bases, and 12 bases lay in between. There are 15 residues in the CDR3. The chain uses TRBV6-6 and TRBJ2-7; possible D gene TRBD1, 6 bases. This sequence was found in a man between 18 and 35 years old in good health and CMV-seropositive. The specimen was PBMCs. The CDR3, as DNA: TGTGCCAGCAGTTACTCGGACAGATCTTACTACGAGCAGTACTTC. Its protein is CASSYSDRSYYEQYF.